Listed here are 4 T cell receptor beta chains from one sample, sequenced in a study of a mutant IDH1 vaccine in newly diagnosed glioma. The data were produced by immunoSEQ multiplex PCR, yet TCRdb's version contains in-frame clones alone and is incomplete. This sample has some 50,000 clones, with about 88% found just once. No antigen is known for these receptors. Time point defined: week 47, end of study. In every dose of vaccine, 300 ug of mutant IDH1 20-mer peptide was given alongside topical imiquimod. The input for sequencing was PBMCs, taken from a glioma patient whose treatment included an IDH1 peptide vaccine. All receptors come from a woman aged 30 to 39 with glioma. Some clones in this sample may be carry-over from other donors' samples.

A few counts support this clone. Other nucleotide sequences in the sample specify the same CDR3. V usage is TRBV30 and J usage is TRBJ1-2; D unclear. The V end was cut by 1 base, the J end by 4 bases, with 4 bases between. The CDR3 loop spans 11 amino acids. Germline V gene data show CDR1 as GTSNPN and CDR2 as SVGIG (reference sequence). The CDR3 DNA sequence: TGTGCCTGGAGTGCGAGCTATGGCTACACCTTC. This encodes CAWSASYGYTF.

V is TRBV6-5 and J is TRBJ1-2, with D maybe TRBD1 (6 bases). Trimming took off 2 bases at V and 8 bases at J, with 12 bases between the two ends. The CDR3 has 13 amino acids. Germline V gene lookup returns CDR1 MNHEY and CDR2 SVGAGI. This chain's CDR3 is CASSYGGTGGYTF. DNA of the CDR3: TGTGCCAGCAGTTACGGGGGCACGGGCGGCTACACCTTC.

In DNA, the CDR3 is TGTGCCAGTAGTAGCGGGAGACGCGAGCAGTTCTTC. Amino acids: CASSSGRREQFF. The chain joins TRBV19 to TRBJ2-1; 7 nucleotides line up with TRBD2. Germline CDR1 is LNHDA and CDR2 is SQIVND (reference sequence). This CDR3 is 12 amino acids long. V lost 4 bases, J lost 10 bases, and 4 bases stayed unmatched.

The chain has TRBV19 and TRBJ1-2; 12 nucleotides line up with TRBD1. CDR1 and CDR2 from the germline V gene are LNHDA and SQIVND (reference sequence). The length of the CDR3 is 17 residues. The trim removed 7 bases at V and 2 bases at J, leaving 11 bases unmatched. In nucleotides, the CDR3 is TGTGCCAGTAAAGAGAGGGGACAGGGGGCTTCAAACTATGGCTACACCTTC. Encoded protein: CASKERGQGASNYGYTF.